The sequence of this T cell receptor (beta chain) was determined in a study of T cells in Graves' hyperthyroidism and ophthalmopathy. Study results and limitations: Blood also held most thyroid clonotypes expanded beyond 0.001. Ophthalmopathy was distinguished from stable hyperthyroidism by 13 V-J signatures.

This CDR3 comprises 15 residues. V trimming: 2 bases; J trimming: 2 bases; junction bases outside the gene matches: 3. CDR1 is MGHRA and CDR2 is YSYEKL in the germline V gene. Researchers took RNA transcripts and amplified the TCR beta CDR3 regions from them. HTBI primers were employed in a first-round RT-PCR of the TCR CDR3. MiXCR, applied by TCRdb to the multiplex PCR reads, yields one record per CDR3 protein. The sample contains 500,000 to 650,000 distinct CDR3 sequences, about 45% of which appear only once. As for this clonotype: Its target is not known.

Researchers barred patients who had uncontrolled infection, other autoimmune disease, pregnancy or lactation. The diagnoses drew upon clinical symptoms, serum thyroxine and TRAb, thyroid ultrasound and orbital computed tomography. The chain uses TRBV4-1 and TRBJ2-3; 8 positions match TRBD2. This clonotype was obtained from an adult woman with Graves' disease, either hyperthyroidism or ophthalmopathy (not recorded which). Sequenced input: peripheral blood or thyroid tissue (not recorded which). The CDR3 is CASSQTSGHTDTQYF. CDR3 in DNA: TGCGCCAGCAGCCAAACTAGCGGACACACAGATACGCAGTATTTT.